The 4 T cell receptor beta chains below were found in one sample sequenced in a study of T cells in Graves' hyperthyroidism and ophthalmopathy. Researchers took RNA transcripts and amplified the TCR beta CDR3 regions from them. Carried out on the TCR CDR3, a first-round RT-PCR used the HTBI primer set. TCRdb re-called the multiplex PCR reads through MiXCR, storing one row per CDR3 protein. The sample records about 840,000 distinct CDR3 sequences, about two fifths being singletons. Sequencing input: blood. The receptors here all came from a man younger than 35 with Graves' hyperthyroidism.

The CDR3 spells CASSLGELPQHF. The CDR3 nucleotides are TGTGCCAGCAGCTTAGGAGAGCTGCCCCAGCATTTT. The chain recombines TRBV7-2 with TRBJ1-5; D is ambiguous. The germline V and J ends were trimmed by 1 base and 9 bases, with 7 bases remaining between them. CDR1 and CDR2 from the germline V gene are SGHTA and FQGNSA. The CDR3 contains 12 residues. The variable domain in full, with the rest retrieved from reference TRBV7-2 and TRBJ1-5, is GAGVSQSPSNKVTEKGKDVELRCDPISGHTALYWYRQSLGQGLEFLIYFQGNSAPDKSGLPSDRFSAERTGGSVSTLTIQRTQQEDSAVYLCASSLGELPQHFGDGTRLSIL.

This clonotype came up many times. The chain links TRBV10-3 to TRBJ1-2, with unresolved D. Trimming left V 6 bases short and J 2 bases short, with 16 bases between. The V gene's germline CDR1 is ENHRY and CDR2 SYGVKD. This CDR3 comprises 15 residues. The DNA of the CDR3 is TGTGCCATCAGCCCGGCCGGGGAGAACAACTATGGCTACACCTTC. The encoded protein is CAISPAGENNYGYTF.

This clonotype was observed at least ten times. The J gene is TRBJ1-2, the V gene TRBV9; tentative D call: TRBD1 (5 bases). CDR1 and CDR2 from the germline V gene are SGDLS and YYNGEE. Trimming removed 0 bases from V and 6 bases from J, with 9 bases in between. CDR3 length equals 13 residues. CDR3 amino acids: CASSVAWGDGYTF. As DNA, the CDR3 is TGTGCCAGCAGCGTAGCTTGGGGGGATGGCTACACCTTC.

This clonotype has ten or more counts. V and J are TRBV7-8 and TRBJ2-5; D unresolved. CDR3 length equals 12 residues. With 3 bases removed from V and 5 bases from J, the gap between germline ends came to 7 bases. Germline V CDR1 and CDR2: SGHVS, FQNEAQ. CDR3 amino acids: CASSFSLETQYF. CDR3 DNA sequence: TGTGCCAGCAGCTTTTCCCTGGAGACCCAGTACTTC.